This paragraph covers one T cell receptor beta chain sequence. The entry originates in a study of glioma-infiltrating T cells after dendritic cell vaccination. V was shortened by 1 base and J by 3 bases, with 10 bases between the two germline ends. This CDR3 spans 14 amino acids. The germline V gene encodes CDR1 SGHVS and CDR2 FQNEAQ. Profiling relied on immunoSEQ multiplex PCR, and the TCRdb table lists in-frame clones only, not all of them. Of 100,000 or so clones listed, over 75% are singletons. The chain combines TRBV7-8 with TRBJ2-7; D might be TRBD1 (6 bases). This material consisted of blood, taken before dendritic cell vaccination. This clonotype was obtained from a human donor with glioblastoma. The DNA of the CDR3 is TGTGCCAGCAGCTTAGGGTGGGACATCTACGAGCAGTACTTC. It translates to CASSLGWDIYEQYF.